The text below deals with one TCR beta chain. Its antigen remains unknown. The data derive from a study of T cell repertoires in cytomegalovirus infection. V lost 0 bases, J lost 6 bases, and 14 bases lay in between. Germline CDR1 and CDR2: SQVTM and ANQGSEA. The CDR3 totals 14 residues. Overall study results and limits: Cumulative public TCR beta family frequency identified carriers of CMV plus the relevant HLA. Clonotypes of TCR beta that were HLA-C-restricted and CMV-specific dominated the ex vivo response.

TCRdb called the reads again in MiXCR, with one record for every CDR3 protein. The top ten clones hold 20% of a sample with approximately 300,000 distinct CDR3 sequences, approximately 32% of them seen once. The gene calls are TRBV29-1 and TRBJ2-5; D is perhaps TRBD2 (7 bases). Source: cultured PBMCs, taken from culture after CMV antigen stimulation. This sequence was found in a human donor in good health (CMV status not recorded). Some clones in this sample may be carry-over from other donors' samples. The CDR3 loop reads CSVEDWGGAQTQYF. CDR3 DNA sequence: TGCAGCGTTGAAGATTGGGGGGGCGCGCAGACCCAGTACTTC.